This passage covers 28 T cell receptor beta chains from one sample sequenced in a study of cytomegalovirus exposure and HLA in healthy donors. Produced via immunoSEQ multiplex PCR; TCRdb's table is partial and in-frame only. The sample includes hundreds of thousands of clones, 88% of them seen just once. The sample comprised PBMCs. These receptors were taken from a young woman in good health and CMV-seronegative.

The V gene is TRBV28, the J gene TRBJ2-5, with TRBD2 matching 14 bases. Germline CDR1 and CDR2: MDHEN and SYDVKM. V was clipped by 5 bases and J by 4 bases; unmatched bases: 15. This CDR3 contains 19 residues. The CDR3 nucleotides read TGTGCCAGCAGTCCTATCGCTGGGACTAGCGGGAGAAGGGGAGAGACCCAGTACTTC. It yields the protein CASSPIAGTSGRRGETQYF.

This sequence joins TRBV29-1 and TRBJ2-5, with D maybe TRBD1 (6 bases). CDR3 size: 12 residues. The germline CDR1 and CDR2 sequences are SQVTM and ANQGSEA. Trimming took 7 bases from V and 5 from J, leaving 14 bases between them. DNA for the CDR3: TGCAGCGCCCTCAGGGGCGGGGAGACCCAGTACTTC. Amino acid sequence: CSALRGGETQYF.

This sequence joins TRBV15 and TRBJ1-3; no clear D. The germline V gene has CDR1 LNHNV and CDR2 YYDKDF (reference sequence). The CDR3 consists of 15 residues. V was trimmed by 0 bases and J by 4 bases, leaving 10 bases between them. The CDR3 DNA sequence: TGTGCCACCAGCAGAGATCTCCTAGAGGGAAACACCATATATTTT. Translated: CATSRDLLEGNTIYF.

V and J are TRBV6-5 and TRBJ2-7; TRBD1 aligns across 9 bases. Germline V gene data show CDR1 as MNHEY and CDR2 as SVGAGI. After removal of 6 bases from V and 6 bases from J, the junction contained 9 bases not matched to a gene. The CDR3 contains 14 residues. CDR3 sequence reads: CASRPGQGGSEQYF. In DNA, the CDR3 is TGTGCCAGCAGGCCGGGACAGGGAGGTTCCGAGCAGTACTTC.

The rearrangement joins TRBV29-1 to TRBJ2-7, with no clear D. Germline values: CDR1 SQVTM, CDR2 ANQGSEA. The length of the CDR3 is 13 residues. V lost 0 bases, J lost 7 bases, and 13 bases lay in between. The CDR3 is CSVEDPPHLEQYF. The CDR3 coding sequence is TGCAGCGTTGAAGATCCCCCCCATTTGGAGCAGTACTTC.

This rearrangement joins TRBV7-9 to TRBJ2-1; TRBD1 aligns across 10 bases. CDR1 is SEHNR, CDR2 FQNEAQ, per germline (reference sequence). CDR3 length equals 15 residues. V was clipped by 4 bases and J by 8 bases; unmatched bases: 8. CDR3 bases: TGTGCCAGCAGCTCACCGGGACAGGGGAACGATGAGCAGTTCTTC. It encodes CASSSPGQGNDEQFF.

The CDR3 DNA reads as TGTGCCTGCGGAACTGGGAACTATGGCTACACCTTC. Amino acids: CACGTGNYGYTF. The rearrangement uses TRBV28 and TRBJ1-2; D is undetermined. Germline CDR1 reads MDHEN; CDR2 reads SYDVKM. This CDR3 is built from 12 residues. With 11 bases removed from V and 2 bases from J, the gap between germline ends came to 12 bases.

The chain links TRBV2 to TRBJ1-5, with 10 bases that match TRBD1. Germline-derived CDR1 and CDR2 are SNHLY and FYNNEI. With V trimmed by 4 bases and J by 7 bases, 7 bases remained unmatched. The CDR3 sequence is 15 residues long. The DNA of the CDR3 is TGTGCCAGCAGTGCAGGGACAGGGGATCACCAGCCCCAGCATTTT. It specifies CASSAGTGDHQPQHF.

This sequence joins TRBV29-1 and TRBJ2-5; D is possibly TRBD2 (7 bases). Germline-derived CDR1 and CDR2 are SQVTM and ANQGSEA. This CDR3 is 12 amino acids long. V was cut by 7 bases and J by 5 bases, with 14 bases left in between. The CDR3 DNA follows: TGCAGCGGAGCGGAGGGGGGGGAGACCCAGTACTTC. It translates to CSGAEGGETQYF.

The chain is built from TRBV6-4 and TRBJ2-3; D is perhaps TRBD2 (6 bases). Germline V gene sequence: CDR1 MRHNA, CDR2 SNTAGT. The CDR3 runs to 15 residues. V lost 2 bases and J 0 bases, leaving 9 bases between the germline ends. The CDR3 DNA reads as TGTGCCAGCAGTGACCCCGGGACTAGCACAGATACGCAGTATTTT. It codes for CASSDPGTSTDTQYF.

The chain carries TRBV10-3 and TRBJ2-1; weak D call: TRBD2 (5 bases). The ends were cut back, 3 bases at V and 5 bases at J, with 8 bases in the middle. This CDR3 spans 13 amino acids. Germline V gene data show CDR1 as ENHRY and CDR2 as SYGVKD. The CDR3 spells CAISDGSNNEQFF. The CDR3 DNA is TGTGCCATCAGTGATGGGAGTAACAATGAGCAGTTCTTC.

The V call is TRBV13, the J call TRBJ2-1; 12 bases fit TRBD2. The CDR3 runs to 16 residues. The germline CDR1 and CDR2 sequences are PRHDT and FYEKMQ (reference sequence). The V gene end was trimmed by 4 bases and the J gene end by 8 bases; junction bases not matched to a gene: 9. In DNA, the CDR3 is TGTGCCAGCAGCTCCCTAGCGGGAGGGCCTCTGCATGAGCAGTTCTTC. It is translated as CASSSLAGGPLHEQFF.

This clone has a count of ten or more. The chain joins TRBV25-1 to TRBJ1-2; 7 bases agree with TRBD1. The CDR3 is made up of 12 amino acids. The V and J ends lost 6 bases and 4 bases, in that order; junction bases with no gene match: 2. The germline gives CDR1 MGHDK, CDR2 SYGVNS. The CDR3 region is CASRSGGYGYTF. The CDR3 nucleotides read TGTGCCAGCAGATCAGGGGGCTATGGCTACACCTTC.

Written as DNA, the CDR3 is TGTGCCAGCAGCTTAGCTATACAGCCGTCCTATGGCTACACCTTC. This encodes CASSLAIQPSYGYTF. The chain recombines TRBV7-8 with TRBJ1-2; D is uncertain. This CDR3 is 15 amino acids long. From germline, CDR1 is SGHVS and CDR2 FQNEAQ. Trimming shortened V by 0 bases and J by 4 bases, and 12 bases separated the two germline ends.

V usage is TRBV29-1 and J usage is TRBJ2-7, with 13 bases matching TRBD2. The V and J ends lost 4 bases and 6 bases, in that order; junction bases with no gene match: 6. Per germline, CDR1 SQVTM and CDR2 ANQGSEA. CDR3 length: 14 residues. The CDR3 reads CSVGRTSGSAEQYF. The DNA for the CDR3 is TGCAGCGTTGGTCGGACTAGCGGGAGTGCCGAGCAGTACTTC.

The V and J genes are TRBV2 and TRBJ2-7; D might be TRBD2 (6 bases). This CDR3 comprises 16 residues. Trimming pared 3 bases from V and 3 bases from J, leaving 18 bases between. The germline CDR1 and CDR2 sequences are SNHLY and FYNNEI. The CDR3 DNA reads as TGTGCCAGCAGTGAGGGGGACTCCCCGAGGCGCTACGAGCAGTACTTC. Residues: CASSEGDSPRRYEQYF.

The chain recombines TRBV10-2 with TRBJ2-7, with TRBD2 identical over 8 bases. Losses at the gene ends were 8 bases for V and 4 bases for J; bases not matched to a gene: 1. CDR1 is WSHSY and CDR2 is SAAADI in the germline V gene. The CDR3 length is 11 residues. The CDR3 DNA reads as TGCGCCAGCTCGGGGGGGTACGAGCAGTACTTC. The encoded protein is CASSGGYEQYF.

The V call is TRBV27, the J call TRBJ1-1, with a tentative D call TRBD1 (6 bases). Trimming pared 5 bases from V and 1 base from J, leaving 17 bases between. The CDR3 is 16 amino acids. The germline V gene encodes CDR1 MNHEY and CDR2 SMNVEV (reference sequence). CDR3 protein: CASSGVAWGRNTEAFF. Here the CDR3 DNA reads TGTGCCAGCAGTGGGGTGGCGTGGGGGCGGAACACTGAAGCTTTCTTT.

CDR3 residues: CASSFRYQETQYF. The CDR3 region has the DNA TGTGCCAGCAGCTTCCGGTACCAAGAGACCCAGTACTTC. The gene calls are TRBV7-9 and TRBJ2-5; no clear D gene. The CDR3 has 13 amino acids. Deletions cut 3 bases from V and 0 bases from J, with 5 bases between. Germline V gene data show CDR1 as SEHNR and CDR2 as FQNEAQ (reference sequence).

This sequence joins TRBV4-3 and TRBJ2-5; D not certain. The germline V gene encodes CDR1 LGHNA and CDR2 YSLEER. The CDR3 length is 15 residues. The ends were cut back, 1 base at V and 4 bases at J, with 13 bases in the middle. DNA for the CDR3: TGCGCCAGCAGCCAAGCCCCCCGAGTCGCAGAGACCCAGTACTTC. It codes for CASSQAPRVAETQYF.

The chain uses TRBV6-1 and TRBJ2-1; maybe TRBD1 (5 bases). This CDR3 spans 14 amino acids. The V end was cut by 0 bases, the J end by 15 bases, with 18 bases between. Germline V gene sequence: CDR1 MNHNS, CDR2 SASEGT. CDR3 sequence reads: CASSEADSTLFRFF. CDR3 nucleotides: TGTGCCAGCAGTGAAGCCGACAGTACGCTCTTCAGGTTCTTC.

The rearrangement joins TRBV6-5 to TRBJ1-2; 9 bases agree with TRBD1. V shed 5 bases and J 4 bases; nucleotides not matched to a gene: 5. The CDR3 length is 14 residues. The germline gives CDR1 MNHEY, CDR2 SVGAGI. Written as DNA, the CDR3 is TGTGCCAGCAGTCCCGGGACAGGGCTCTATGGCTACACCTTC. Its translation: CASSPGTGLYGYTF.

The V gene is TRBV10-2, the J gene TRBJ1-1, with a tentative D call TRBD1 (5 bases). V lost 3 bases and J lost 5, with 10 bases in between. From germline, CDR1 is WSHSY and CDR2 SAAADI. The CDR3 is 13 residues long. The chain's CDR3 is CASSEGVWTEAFF. CDR3 DNA: TGCGCCAGCAGTGAAGGGGTTTGGACTGAAGCTTTCTTT.

The rearrangement links TRBV18 to TRBJ2-7, with TRBD1 matching 9 bases. Trimming at V came to 5 bases and at J to 5 bases, leaving 10 bases not matched to a gene. The germline CDR1 and CDR2 sequences are KGHSH and LQKENI. The CDR3 contains 15 residues. Here the CDR3 DNA reads TGTGCCAGCTCATTCACCGGGACAGGGTATGACGAGCAGTACTTC. This codes for CASSFTGTGYDEQYF.

V gene TRBV4-1 combines with J gene TRBJ1-2; 8 bases fit TRBD1. Germline CDR1 and CDR2: MGHRA and YSYEKL. The length of the CDR3 is 11 residues. Trimming took 3 bases from V and 10 from J; bases not matched to a gene: 1. The CDR3 loop reads CASSQTGDYTF. The CDR3 nucleotides are TGCGCCAGCAGCCAGACAGGGGACTACACCTTC.

The rearrangement uses TRBV28 and TRBJ2-1; D perhaps matches TRBD1 (6 bases). Germline V gene data show CDR1 as MDHEN and CDR2 as SYDVKM. V was clipped by 7 bases and J by 6 bases, with 25 bases between them. The CDR3 is 17 residues long. CDR3 sequence: CASTIPGVPQGPNEQFF. Written as DNA, the CDR3 is TGTGCCAGCACCATCCCAGGGGTACCTCAAGGCCCCAATGAGCAGTTCTTC.

The chain couples TRBV12-5 to TRBJ2-7; a possible D gene is TRBD1 (6 bases). V was trimmed by 7 bases and J by 2 bases, leaving 15 bases between them. Germline loops: CDR1 LGHNT, CDR2 FRNRAP. The CDR3 has 14 residues. CDR3: CASAKGHSPYEQYF. In nucleotides, the CDR3 is TGTGCTAGTGCCAAGGGACACTCACCCTACGAGCAGTACTTC.

Only a few counts were recorded for this clone. The chain carries TRBV6-4 and TRBJ2-3; possibly TRBD1 for D (6 bases). CDR1 and CDR2 from the germline V gene are MRHNA and SNTAGT. The ends were cut back, 3 bases at V and 4 bases at J, with 11 bases in the middle. The CDR3 runs to 14 residues. The DNA of the CDR3 is TGTGCCAGCAGTGAGGACAGTGGCTCAGATACGCAGTATTTT. It specifies CASSEDSGSDTQYF.